This TCR beta chain was observed in a study of control samples from healthy donors and cancer patients (dated by TCRdb to 2020 to 2022). A note on this clone: Its target antigen remains unknown. Base qualities are not provided; no much larger clone lies one nucleotide away.

The method behind the library was the immunoSEQ multiplex PCR assay. The table was pulled from immuneACCESS by TCRdb, which kept in-frame rearrangements only. Such tables lose some clones; where checked, under half of the loss comes from unresolved V genes, and the rest has no known cause. The sample data list just over 20,000 clones, and about 85% of these were observed just once. 23% of the sample is in the top ten clones. Sequencing was done on a sample of PBMCs. This sequence was found in a man aged 60 to 75 with colorectal cancer.

The CDR3 in this case is CATSREREFGGYTF. The DNA sequence reads TGTGCCACCAGCAGAGAGAGGGAGTTCGGTGGCTACACCTTC. The chain employs TRBV15 and TRBJ1-2; the D gene is unclear. In the germline V gene (reference sequence), CDR1 corresponds to LNHNV and CDR2 to YYDKDF. The CDR3 starts with the cysteine, ends with the phenylalanine, and has 14 residues. Left in the record is the CDR3 DNA by itself, 42 bases read in frame from the first base. The germline ends are 12 bases apart after V is trimmed by 0 bases and J by 7 bases.